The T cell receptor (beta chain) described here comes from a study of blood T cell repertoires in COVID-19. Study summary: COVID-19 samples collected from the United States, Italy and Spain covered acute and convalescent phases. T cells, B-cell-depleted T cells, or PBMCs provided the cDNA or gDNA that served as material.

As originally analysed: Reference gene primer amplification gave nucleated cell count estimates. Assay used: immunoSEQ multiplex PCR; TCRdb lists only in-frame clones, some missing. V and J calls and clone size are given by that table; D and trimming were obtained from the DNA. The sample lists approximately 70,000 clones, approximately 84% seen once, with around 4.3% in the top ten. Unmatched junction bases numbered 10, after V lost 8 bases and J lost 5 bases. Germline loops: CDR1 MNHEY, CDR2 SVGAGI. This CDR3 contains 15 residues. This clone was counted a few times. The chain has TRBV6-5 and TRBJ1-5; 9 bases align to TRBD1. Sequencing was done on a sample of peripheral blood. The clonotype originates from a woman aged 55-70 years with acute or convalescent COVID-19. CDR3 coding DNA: TGTGCCAGCGTTTCGAGGGGACAGGGACATCAGCCCCAGCATTTT. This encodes CASVSRGQGHQPQHF.